Listed below are T cell receptor beta chains from one sample, sequenced in a study of cytomegalovirus exposure and HLA in healthy donors. Repertoires were generated with immunoSEQ multiplex PCR, while TCRdb's copy carries only in-frame clones and drops some. The data show roughly 200,000 clones, 79% seen once. Source material: PBMCs. The receptors were gathered from a woman under 40 in good health and CMV-seropositive. CDR3s include the opening cysteine and the closing phenylalanine or tryptophan. Fields, in order: J gene, clone size, V gene, CDR3 protein. Rows give clone size only sometimes, using once, few, many, or a class for an expanded clone.

TRBJ1-2 . TRBV5-6 CASSSAGTGGYGYTF
TRBJ2-1 . TRBV10-3 CAISAAGGPGNEQFF
TRBJ2-1 . TRBV11-2 CATVTGGALDEQFF
TRBJ1-6 few TRBV5-1 CASSFSGRGSSYNSPLHF
TRBJ1-1 . TRBV10-1 CASSESAVTEAFF
TRBJ2-1 few TRBV5-1 CASSLELAVTYNEQFF
TRBJ2-1 few TRBV30 CAWSDERSGRASYNEQFF
TRBJ2-7 . TRBV5-1 CASSLLTAGGVHEQYF
TRBJ2-1 . TRBV2 CASSEMTSGISSYNEQFF
TRBJ1-3 once TRBV7-9 CASIRGSGNTIYF
TRBJ1-1 . TRBV5-1 CASSSEQGRMNTEAFF
TRBJ2-1 . TRBV2 CASTTDRGYNEQFF
TRBJ2-1 . TRBV4-2 CASSLGGMDNEQFF
TRBJ2-2 . TRBV6-5 CASSYSVEHTGELFF
TRBJ2-1 . TRBV7-8 CASSFMLSSYNEQFF
TRBJ2-5 few TRBV6-5 CASSYVDRRGTQYF
TRBJ2-3 . TRBV7-2 CASSARGTSGRTDTQYF
TRBJ1-2 . TRBV7-2 CASSATGTGRYGYTF
TRBJ2-7 few TRBV27 CASSLSGIYEQYF
TRBJ2-7 . TRBV11-3 CASSPRLATYEQYF
TRBJ2-7 . TRBV19 CASSEYQSRDSLSYEQYF
TRBJ2-1 . TRBV11-2 CASSLFDNRKEQFF
TRBJ2-7 . TRBV5-6 CASSLRRIGSSYEQYF
TRBJ2-5 . TRBV19 CASSGAGGQETQYF
TRBJ1-5 . TRBV4-1 CASSQDGGRPRSNQPQHF
TRBJ2-7 . TRBV29-1 CSVVRLAGAEQYF
TRBJ2-3 . TRBV9 CASSVGPAGAPDTQYF
TRBJ1-5 . TRBV10-2 CASSEPGDQPQHF
TRBJ2-2 . TRBV10-3 CAISPQAVNTGELFF
TRBJ1-1 . TRBV7-9 CASSARDSLAVTEAFF
TRBJ2-1 . TRBV30 CALLAGEVVGEQFF
TRBJ1-1 few TRBV5-8 CASSWGTGTEAFF
TRBJ2-5 . TRBV6-1 CASSEGSGRGGETQYF
TRBJ2-5 . TRBV4-3 CASSQARTGGRGTQYF
TRBJ1-2 . TRBV7-9 CASSLGLRTGDGYTF
TRBJ2-7 . TRBV7-9 CASSLEAGNYEQYF
TRBJ2-3 once TRBV5-4 CASSFSAGITDTQYF
TRBJ2-7 . TRBV27 CASSYDAGFSYEQYF